Listed below are T cell receptor beta chains from one sample, sequenced in a study of CD8+CD57+ T cells in acquired aplastic anemia. Each CDR3 protein gets one entry after TCRdb re-called the reads with MiXCR. The sample holds 150,000 to 200,000 distinct CDR3 sequences; about three fifths are singletons and the top ten take 35% to 55%. Sequenced input: sorted CD4+, CD8+, or CD8+CD57+ T cells (not recorded which) from PBMCs. The receptor set was obtained from a human donor with severe aplastic anemia or a healthy control (not recorded which). Both conserved end residues are part of each CDR3.

len: 16; v_gene: TRBV5-6; CDR3aa: CASSFKLAGGHETQYF
len: 14; v_gene: TRBV7-3; CDR3aa: CASSTQGVSQPQHF
len: 15; v_gene: TRBV7-2; CDR3aa: CASSPGTGAPGELFF
len: 14; v_gene: TRBV19; CDR3aa: CASSKDGRATEAFF
len: 13; v_gene: TRBV7-8; CDR3aa: CASSLHGNNEQFF
len: 15; v_gene: TRBV7-8; CDR3aa: CASSLVLGFTDTQYF
len: 14; v_gene: TRBV5-1; CDR3aa: CASSQGSSGNTIYF
len: 12; v_gene: TRBV20-1; CDR3aa: CSARAGGQTQYF
len: 12; v_gene: TRBV20-1; CDR3aa: CSASRRTYEQYF
len: 12; v_gene: TRBV7-2; CDR3aa: CASSPQGEKLFF
len: 14; v_gene: TRBV30; CDR3aa: CASQGAGGANVLTF
len: 15; v_gene: TRBV15; CDR3aa: CATSRVREHSYGQYF
len: 15; v_gene: TRBV4-3; CDR3aa: CASSQELGARGEQYF
len: 11; v_gene: TRBV20-1; CDR3aa: CSVHPVGPLHF
len: 16; v_gene: TRBV19; CDR3aa: CASSLYVGDYNSPLHF
len: 15; v_gene: TRBV12-3/TRBV12-4; CDR3aa: CASSEQELGNQPQHF
len: 15; v_gene: TRBV7-9; CDR3aa: CAGSLNEGGIYEQYF
len: 12; v_gene: TRBV6-4; CDR3aa: CASSDRTGEAFF
len: 14; v_gene: TRBV15; CDR3aa: CATSRDLKDYEQYF
len: 15; v_gene: TRBV20-1; CDR3aa: CSAAPGERARDEQYF
len: 16; v_gene: TRBV7-6; CDR3aa: CASSSGRGGEYTEAFF
len: 13; v_gene: TRBV11-2; CDR3aa: CASSPSAKAEAFF
len: 14; v_gene: TRBV15; CDR3aa: CATSSRRTGEGYTF
len: 16; v_gene: TRBV10-2; CDR3aa: CASSGSARMLTYEQYF
len: 13; v_gene: TRBV14; CDR3aa: CASMRGGGDEQYF
len: 15; v_gene: TRBV7-2; CDR3aa: CASSSRETGNTEAFF
len: 15; v_gene: TRBV7-9; CDR3aa: CASSWGGSTIYGYTF
len: 14; v_gene: TRBV7-9; CDR3aa: CASSRGGESYEQYF
len: 15; v_gene: TRBV7-9; CDR3aa: CASSSTTGGAYEQYF
len: 15; v_gene: TRBV6-6; CDR3aa: CASSFTSGPNEKLFF
len: 15; v_gene: TRBV7-2; CDR3aa: CASSLEGRRVVTQYF
len: 10; v_gene: TRBV20-1; CDR3aa: CSAPGGGYTF
len: 15; v_gene: TRBV19; CDR3aa: CASSIGRGPGEKLFF
len: 14; v_gene: TRBV15; CDR3aa: CATSTVGLASPLHF
len: 12; v_gene: TRBV19; CDR3aa: CASTSRRGIMYF
len: 13; v_gene: TRBV5-1; CDR3aa: CASSVDRGHEQYF
len: 14; v_gene: TRBV20-1; CDR3aa: CSARIPGRNTEAFF
len: 14; v_gene: TRBV7-8; CDR3aa: CASSLDRTQETQYF
len: 16; v_gene: TRBV19; CDR3aa: CASSLPGGLNTGELFF
len: 15; v_gene: TRBV5-8; CDR3aa: CASSFETVYNSPLHF
len: 12; v_gene: TRBV24-1; CDR3aa: CATSRSYNEQFF
len: 17; v_gene: TRBV20-1; CDR3aa: CSFPGGGTSGFQETQYF
len: 14; v_gene: TRBV20-1; CDR3aa: CSARGTSGTDTQYF
len: 14; v_gene: TRBV2; CDR3aa: CATSTGGPTDTQYF
len: 17; v_gene: TRBV11-2; CDR3aa: CASSLDRGGTLMGTQYF
len: 13; v_gene: TRBV19; CDR3aa: CASNDRVNTEAFF
len: 14; v_gene: TRBV7-6; CDR3aa: CASSYSASSYEQYF
len: 13; v_gene: TRBV7-8; CDR3aa: CASAGDSTYEQYF
len: 15; v_gene: TRBV7-9; CDR3aa: CASRHSGGGPDTQYF
len: 16; v_gene: TRBV7-8; CDR3aa: CASSRGLAGVPYEQYF
len: 15; v_gene: TRBV6-5; CDR3aa: CASSYNKWVPGTQYF
len: 14; v_gene: TRBV24-1; CDR3aa: CATSVSGRPGELFF
len: 12; v_gene: TRBV6-5; CDR3aa: CAIRTGSSPLHF
len: 17; v_gene: TRBV2; CDR3aa: CASSEAVGQPNTGELFF
len: 13; v_gene: TRBV6-4; CDR3aa: CASGGTSVHEQFF
len: 14; v_gene: TRBV20-1; CDR3aa: CSAKTTATNEGLFF
len: 17; v_gene: TRBV7-3; CDR3aa: CASSPWTSQSSYNEQFF